This T cell receptor beta chain was sequenced for a study of T cells in Graves' hyperthyroidism and ophthalmopathy. The CDR3 extends over 17 amino acids. Per germline, CDR1 KGHDR and CDR2 SFDVKD. V lost 2 bases, J lost 4 bases, and 17 bases lay in between. Among the patients, aged 18 to 65, hyperthyroidism was newly diagnosed and had lasted under 2 months. Criteria for exclusion of patients were uncontrolled infection, other autoimmune disease, pregnancy or lactation. Points from the study as a whole: Blood shared most expanded thyroid clonotypes above 0.001. Ophthalmopathy was distinguished from stable hyperthyroidism by 13 V-J signatures.

On this clonotype itself: What it recognizes is unknown.

There were TCR beta CDR3 regions amplified from RNA transcripts. The study used the HTBI primer set for a first-round RT-PCR of the TCR CDR3. TCRdb ran MiXCR on the multiplex PCR reads and lists one entry per CDR3 protein. The sample carries some 770,000 distinct CDR3 sequences, about a sixth recorded once. The specimen was blood. The receptor's source is a man aged 18 to 30 with Graves' hyperthyroidism. This chain joins TRBV24-1 and TRBJ2-1, with a weak D call TRBD1 (6 bases). The CDR3 loop reads CATSDSVLDSEYNEQFF. CDR3 nucleotides: TGTGCCACCAGTGATTCGGTACTGGACAGTGAATACAATGAGCAGTTCTTC.